Presented here are 13 T cell receptor beta chains from one specimen sequenced in a study of spatial heterogeneity in lung cancer. Time point described: sample taken at primary tumor resection. Whole RNA from tumor, nontumor lung or frozen PBMC was sequenced unsorted. TCRdb itself ran the 5' RACE reads through MiXCR, one entry per CDR3 protein. The sample has some 47,000 distinct CDR3 sequences, roughly 7% seen once. The sample here was PBMCs, taken at surgery. The receptors were gathered from a female donor with early-stage non-small cell lung cancer.

This clonotype appeared many times. The J gene is TRBJ2-1, the V gene TRBV14, with D hard to call. This CDR3 contains 11 residues. Germline CDR1 reads SGHDN; CDR2 reads FVKESK. V gave up 1 base and J gave up 15 bases, with 10 bases separating them. The CDR3 region is CASSQAIALFF. CDR3 bases: TGTGCCAGCAGCCAAGCCATCGCCCTGTTCTTC.

In this sample, this clonotype turned up many times. The V and J genes are TRBV29-1 and TRBJ1-1, with D hard to call. The CDR3 has 12 residues. Germline loops: CDR1 SQVTM, CDR2 ANQGSEA. With 5 bases removed from V and 5 bases from J, the gap between germline ends came to 12 bases. CDR3 coding DNA: TGCAGCGTTCGAACACAGAGGACTGAAGCTTTCTTT. It specifies CSVRTQRTEAFF.

This clonotype showed up many times. The chain links TRBV7-9 to TRBJ1-1; perhaps TRBD1 as D (5 bases). V lost 5 bases and J lost 6, with 16 bases in between. The germline V gene has CDR1 SEHNR and CDR2 FQNEAQ (reference sequence). This CDR3 is built from 14 residues. CDR3 DNA sequence: TGTGCCAGCAGCCTGACAGTTCACTGGGCTGAAGCTTTCTTT. Its protein is CASSLTVHWAEAFF.

This chain joins TRBV3-1 and TRBJ2-7, with D unresolved. The CDR3 is made up of 14 amino acids. CDR1 and CDR2 from the germline V gene are LGHDT and YNNKEL (reference sequence). V was shortened by 4 bases and J by 3 bases, with 13 bases between the two germline ends. The CDR3 DNA is TGTGCCAGCAGCCTGCCGGGTCCTTTCTACGAGCAGTACTTC. Its translation is CASSLPGPFYEQYF.

This clonotype was found many times. This chain joins TRBV7-9 and TRBJ2-7; D not certain. This CDR3 is built from 11 residues. V was trimmed by 0 bases and J by 6 bases, leaving 3 bases between them. In germline, CDR1 is SEHNR, CDR2 FQNEAQ (reference sequence). This CDR3 reads CASSLAFEQYF. CDR3 bases: TGTGCCAGCAGCTTAGCGTTCGAGCAGTACTTC.

This chain uses TRBV6-2 or TRBV6-3 with TRBJ1-5; TRBD1 is a possible D gene (5 bases). This CDR3 comprises 14 residues. V was clipped by 4 bases and J by 4 bases, with 11 bases between them. The V gene's germline CDR1 is MNHEY and CDR2 SVGEGT. The CDR3 loop is CASSSRQSNQPQHF. The CDR3 bases are TGTGCCAGCAGTTCCAGACAGTCAAATCAGCCCCAGCATTTT.

This clonotype was seen only a few times. The chain employs TRBV5-1 and TRBJ1-6, with D uncertain. Trimming cost V 2 bases and J 8 bases, with 14 bases left between them. Germline values: CDR1 SGHRS, CDR2 YFSETQ. The CDR3 spans 15 residues. The CDR3 region is CASSFMSGRDSPLHF. DNA for the CDR3: TGCGCCAGCAGCTTTATGTCCGGACGGGATTCACCCCTCCACTTT.

This clonotype was recorded many times. The genes are TRBV11-2 and TRBJ2-1; D ambiguous. Germline values: CDR1 SGHAT, CDR2 FQNNGV. This CDR3 is 11 amino acids long. The ends were cut back, 5 bases at V and 3 bases at J, with 2 bases in the middle. This CDR3 reads CASSNYNEQFF. The CDR3 nucleotides are TGTGCCAGCAGCAACTACAATGAGCAGTTCTTC.

This clonotype was counted at least ten times. The chain has TRBV5-1 and TRBJ1-1; D ambiguous. This CDR3 spans 13 amino acids. Germline V gene lookup returns CDR1 SGHRS and CDR2 YFSETQ. V was trimmed by 3 bases and J by 5 bases, leaving 11 bases between them. CDR3 DNA: TGCGCCAGCAGCTCCCTTCTGTATACTGAAGCTTTCTTT. Protein sequence: CASSSLLYTEAFF.

This clonotype was seen at least ten times. The V and J genes are TRBV7-2 and TRBJ1-3, with D perhaps TRBD1 (6 bases). Trimming took off 5 bases at V and 0 bases at J, with 14 bases between the two ends. CDR3 length: 16 residues. Germline V gives CDR1 SGHTA, CDR2 FQGNSA. The DNA for the CDR3 is TGTGCCAGCAGCCACACACAGGGATACTCTGGAAACACCATATATTTT. Encoded protein: CASSHTQGYSGNTIYF.

This clonotype was observed many times. The chain joins TRBV15 to TRBJ1-1, with a weak D call TRBD1 (5 bases). The CDR3 loop spans 15 amino acids. Trimming cost V 2 bases and J 3 bases, with 13 bases left between them. Germline assignment: CDR1 LNHNV and CDR2 YYDKDF (reference sequence). The CDR3 is CATSRRQTLDTEAFF. The CDR3 DNA reads as TGTGCCACCAGCAGAAGACAGACTCTGGACACTGAAGCTTTCTTT.

V gene TRBV21-1 combines with J gene TRBJ1-4; TRBD1, the table's D call, lacks a check against the DNA. TRBV21-1 is given as a pseudogene. The CDR3 runs 12 residues. The CDR3 is CAKAPRIEKLFF. For the CDR3, the DNA is TGTGCCAAAGCCCCGAGGATTGAAAAACTGTTTTTT.

This clonotype was counted many times. This chain connects TRBV6-1 to TRBJ1-2, with D uncertain. Trimming took off 8 bases at V and 2 bases at J, with 12 bases between the two ends. Germline CDR1 MNHNS, CDR2 SASEGT. The CDR3 contains 13 residues. Here the CDR3 reads CASYRVANYGYTF. The DNA for the CDR3 is TGTGCCAGCTACCGGGTTGCCAACTATGGCTACACCTTC.